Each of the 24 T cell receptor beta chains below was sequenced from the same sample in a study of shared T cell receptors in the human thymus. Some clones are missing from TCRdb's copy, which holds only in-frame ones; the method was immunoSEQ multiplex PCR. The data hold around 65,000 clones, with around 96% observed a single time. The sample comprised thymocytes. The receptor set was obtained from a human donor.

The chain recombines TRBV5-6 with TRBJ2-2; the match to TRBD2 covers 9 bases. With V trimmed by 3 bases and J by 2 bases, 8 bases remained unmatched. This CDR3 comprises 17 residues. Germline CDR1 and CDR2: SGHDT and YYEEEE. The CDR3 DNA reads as TGTGCCAGCAGCTCCACTAATAGCGGGGGAAACACCGGGGAGCTGTTTTTT. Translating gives CASSSTNSGGNTGELFF.

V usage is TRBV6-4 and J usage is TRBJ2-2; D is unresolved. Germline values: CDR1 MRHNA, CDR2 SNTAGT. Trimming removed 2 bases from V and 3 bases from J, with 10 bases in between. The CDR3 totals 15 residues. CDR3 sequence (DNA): TGTGCCAGCAGTGACGGAAGGTTAGACACCGGGGAGCTGTTTTTT. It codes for CASSDGRLDTGELFF.

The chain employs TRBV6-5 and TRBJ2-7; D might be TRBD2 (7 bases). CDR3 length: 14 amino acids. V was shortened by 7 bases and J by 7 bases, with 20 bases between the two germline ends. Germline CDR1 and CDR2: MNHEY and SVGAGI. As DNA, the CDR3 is TGTGCCAGCATGATTGGGCGGGGGACAACTGAGCAGTACTTC. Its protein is CASMIGRGTTEQYF.

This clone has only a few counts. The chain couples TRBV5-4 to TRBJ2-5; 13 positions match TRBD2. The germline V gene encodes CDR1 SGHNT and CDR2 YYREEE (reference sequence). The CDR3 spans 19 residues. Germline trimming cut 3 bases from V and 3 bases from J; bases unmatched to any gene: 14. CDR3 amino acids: CASSSSGGTSGVREETQYF. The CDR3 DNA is TGTGCCAGCAGCTCGAGCGGGGGGACTAGCGGGGTAAGGGAAGAGACCCAGTACTTC.

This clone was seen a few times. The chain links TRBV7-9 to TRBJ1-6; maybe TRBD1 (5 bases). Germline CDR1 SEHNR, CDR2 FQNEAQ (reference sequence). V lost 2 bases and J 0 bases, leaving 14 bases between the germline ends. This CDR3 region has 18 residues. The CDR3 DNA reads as TGTGCCAGCAGCTTATCCAGGGACCTCGGCTCCTATAATTCACCCCTCCACTTT. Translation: CASSLSRDLGSYNSPLHF. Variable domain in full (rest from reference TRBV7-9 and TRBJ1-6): DTGVSQNPRHKITKRGQNVTFRCDPISEHNRLYWYRQTLGQGPEFLTYFQNEAQLEKSRLLSDRFSAERPKGSFSTLEIQRTEQGDSAMYLCASSLSRDLGSYNSPLHFGNGTRLTVT.

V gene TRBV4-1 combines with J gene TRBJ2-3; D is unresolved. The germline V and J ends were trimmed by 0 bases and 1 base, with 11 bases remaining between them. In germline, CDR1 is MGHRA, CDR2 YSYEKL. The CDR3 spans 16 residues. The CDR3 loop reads CASSQDPKRGTDTQYF. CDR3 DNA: TGCGCCAGCAGCCAAGATCCTAAAAGGGGCACAGATACGCAGTATTTT.

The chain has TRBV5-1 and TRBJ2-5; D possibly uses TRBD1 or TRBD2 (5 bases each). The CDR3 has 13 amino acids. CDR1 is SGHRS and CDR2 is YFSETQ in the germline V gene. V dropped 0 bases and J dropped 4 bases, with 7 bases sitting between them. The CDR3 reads CASSLGGIETQYF. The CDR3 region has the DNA TGCGCCAGCAGCTTGGGGGGGATAGAGACCCAGTACTTC.

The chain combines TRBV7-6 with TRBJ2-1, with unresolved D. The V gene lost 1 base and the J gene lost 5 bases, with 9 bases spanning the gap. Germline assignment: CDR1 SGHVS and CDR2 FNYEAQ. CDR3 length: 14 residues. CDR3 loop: CASSLGTSNNEQFF. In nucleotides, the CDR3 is TGTGCCAGCAGCTTAGGTACGAGCAACAATGAGCAGTTCTTC.

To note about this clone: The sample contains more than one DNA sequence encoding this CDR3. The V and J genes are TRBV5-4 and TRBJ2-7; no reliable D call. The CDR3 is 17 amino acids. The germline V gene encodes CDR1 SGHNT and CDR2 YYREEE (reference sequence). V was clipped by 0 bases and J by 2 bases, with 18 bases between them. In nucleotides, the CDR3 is TGTGCCAGCAGCTTGGTTTTGCCAGAGGCAACCGCCTACGAGCAGTACTTC. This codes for CASSLVLPEATAYEQYF.

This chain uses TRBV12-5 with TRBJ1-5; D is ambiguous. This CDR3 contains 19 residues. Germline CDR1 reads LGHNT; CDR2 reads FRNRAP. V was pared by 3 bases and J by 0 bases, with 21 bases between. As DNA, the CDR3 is TGTGCTAGTGGTTTCACGGGCCTTCGGGCATTTTATAGCAATCAGCCCCAGCATTTT. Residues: CASGFTGLRAFYSNQPQHF.

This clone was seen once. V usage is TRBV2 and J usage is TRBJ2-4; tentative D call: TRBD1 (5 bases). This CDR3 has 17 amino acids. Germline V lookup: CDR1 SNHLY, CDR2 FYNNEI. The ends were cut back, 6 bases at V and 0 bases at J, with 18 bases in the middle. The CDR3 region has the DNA TGTGCCAGCAGAGGAAATGACAGAAATTTAGCCAAAAACATTCAGTACTTC. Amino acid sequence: CASRGNDRNLAKNIQYF. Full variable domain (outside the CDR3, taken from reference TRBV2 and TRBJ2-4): EPEVTQTPSHQVTQMGQEVILRCVPISNHLYFYWYRQILGQKVEFLVSFYNNEISEKSEIFDDQFSVERPDGSNFTLKIRSTKLEDSAMYFCASRGNDRNLAKNIQYFGAGTRLSVL.

In nucleotides, the CDR3 is TGTGCCAGTCGAACCGGGACCCAGCTCCACTTT. Translating it yields CASRTGTQLHF. V is TRBV19 and J is TRBJ1-6; maybe TRBD1 (5 bases). This CDR3 has 11 amino acids. Trimming left V 8 bases short and J 16 bases short, with 15 bases between. The germline V gene has CDR1 LNHDA and CDR2 SQIVND (reference sequence).

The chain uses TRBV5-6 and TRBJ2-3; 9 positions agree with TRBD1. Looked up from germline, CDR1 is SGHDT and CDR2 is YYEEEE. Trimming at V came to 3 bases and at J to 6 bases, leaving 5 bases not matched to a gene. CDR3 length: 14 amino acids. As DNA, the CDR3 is TGTGCCAGCAGCTCTACAGGGGGCTATGATACGCAGTATTTT. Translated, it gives CASSSTGGYDTQYF.

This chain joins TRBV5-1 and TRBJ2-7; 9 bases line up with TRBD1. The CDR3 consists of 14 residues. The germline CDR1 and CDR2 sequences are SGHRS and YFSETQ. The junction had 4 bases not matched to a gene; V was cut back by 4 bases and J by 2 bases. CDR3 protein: CASSQGQGTYEQYF. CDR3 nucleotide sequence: TGCGCCAGCAGCCAGGGACAGGGAACCTACGAGCAGTACTTC.

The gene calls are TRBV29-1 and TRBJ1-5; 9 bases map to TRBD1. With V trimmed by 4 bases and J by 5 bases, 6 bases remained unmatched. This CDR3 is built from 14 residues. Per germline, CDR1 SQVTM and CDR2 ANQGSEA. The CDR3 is CSVGNRGPDQPQHF. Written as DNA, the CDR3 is TGCAGCGTTGGAAACAGGGGGCCGGATCAGCCCCAGCATTTT.

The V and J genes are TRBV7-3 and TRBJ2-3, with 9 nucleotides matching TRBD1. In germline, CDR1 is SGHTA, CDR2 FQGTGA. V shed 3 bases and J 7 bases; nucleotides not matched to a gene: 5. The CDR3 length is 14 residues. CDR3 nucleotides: TGTGCCAGCAGCTTCGACAGGGGGTCAAATACGCAGTATTTT. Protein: CASSFDRGSNTQYF.

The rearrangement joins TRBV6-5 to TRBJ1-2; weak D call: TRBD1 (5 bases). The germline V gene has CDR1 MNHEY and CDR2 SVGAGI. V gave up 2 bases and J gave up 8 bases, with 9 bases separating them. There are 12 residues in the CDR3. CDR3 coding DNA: TGTGCCAGCAGTTACGCAGGGAGAGGCTACACCTTC. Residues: CASSYAGRGYTF.

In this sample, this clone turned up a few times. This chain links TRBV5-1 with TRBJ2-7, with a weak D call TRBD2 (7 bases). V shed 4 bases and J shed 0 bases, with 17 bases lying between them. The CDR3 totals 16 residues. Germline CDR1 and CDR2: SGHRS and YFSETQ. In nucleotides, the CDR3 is TGCGCCAGCAGCCCGGGAGGACAGATTTTCTCCTACGAGCAGTACTTC. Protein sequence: CASSPGGQIFSYEQYF.

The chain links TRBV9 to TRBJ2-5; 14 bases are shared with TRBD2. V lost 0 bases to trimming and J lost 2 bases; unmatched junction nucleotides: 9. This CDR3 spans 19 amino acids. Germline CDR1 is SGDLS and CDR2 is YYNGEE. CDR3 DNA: TGTGCCAGCAGCGTAGGAGCGAGGGGACTAGCGGGGGTACAAGAGACCCAGTACTTC. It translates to CASSVGARGLAGVQETQYF.

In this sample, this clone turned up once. The CDR3 DNA reads TGCGCCAGCAGCTTGGGTTCCACGGGACAGGGGATCTACGAGCAGTACTTC. Translation gives CASSLGSTGQGIYEQYF. V usage is TRBV4-1 and J usage is TRBJ2-7; 10 bases are shared with TRBD1. With V trimmed by 5 bases and J by 3 bases, 13 bases remained unmatched. The CDR3 contains 17 residues. Germline V gene sequence: CDR1 MGHRA, CDR2 YSYEKL.

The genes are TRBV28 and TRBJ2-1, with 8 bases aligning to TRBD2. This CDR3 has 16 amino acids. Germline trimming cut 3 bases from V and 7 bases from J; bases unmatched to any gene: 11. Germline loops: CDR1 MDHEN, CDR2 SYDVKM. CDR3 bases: TGTGCCAGCAGTTTTAACTCTCGGGGGGGTAGGAATGAGCAGTTCTTC. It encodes CASSFNSRGGRNEQFF.

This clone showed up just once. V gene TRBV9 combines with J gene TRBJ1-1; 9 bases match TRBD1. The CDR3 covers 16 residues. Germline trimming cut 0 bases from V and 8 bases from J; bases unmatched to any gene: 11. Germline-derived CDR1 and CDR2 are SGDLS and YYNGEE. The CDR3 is CASSVVGRDREEEAFF. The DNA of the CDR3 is TGTGCCAGCAGCGTAGTAGGGAGGGACAGGGAAGAAGAAGCTTTCTTT.

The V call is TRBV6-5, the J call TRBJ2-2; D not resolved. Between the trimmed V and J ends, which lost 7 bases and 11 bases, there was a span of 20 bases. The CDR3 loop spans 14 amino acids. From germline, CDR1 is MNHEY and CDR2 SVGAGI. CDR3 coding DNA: TGTGCCAGCACTCGCCGGGCTACTCTACGCGAGCTGTTTTTT. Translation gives CASTRRATLRELFF.

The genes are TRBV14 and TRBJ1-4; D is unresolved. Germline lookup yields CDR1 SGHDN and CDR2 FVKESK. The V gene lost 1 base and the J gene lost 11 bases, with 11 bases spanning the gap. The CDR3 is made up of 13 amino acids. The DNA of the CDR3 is TGTGCCAGCAGCCAAGTCCCCCCGGGCAAACTGTTTTTT. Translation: CASSQVPPGKLFF.